This T cell receptor beta chain was retrieved from a study of blood T cell repertoires in COVID-19. Study information: The United States, Italy and Spain provided the acute and convalescent COVID-19 samples. PBMCs, B-cell-depleted T cells, or T cells provided the cDNA or gDNA that made up the material.

Original processing methods: Researchers report that nucleated cell counts were estimated from reference gene primer amplification. Using immunoSEQ multiplex PCR, the repertoire was profiled, and TCRdb retains in-frame clones only, with some absent. D and trimming were read from the DNA, whereas the V and J calls and clone size are those reported in that table. The sample includes under 250,000 clones, around 88% of them seen just once. CDR3 length: 15 residues. CDR1 and CDR2 from the germline V gene are MNHEY and SMNVEV (reference sequence). J was trimmed by 4 bases and V by 5 bases; bases with no gene match: 7.

The sample taken for sequencing was peripheral blood. V is TRBV27 and J is TRBJ2-3; TRBD1 matches at 9 bases. The TCR comes from a woman aged 80 or over with COVID-19, enrolled during active disease. DNA for the CDR3: TGTGCCAGCAGTCAGATAACAGGGGGCTCAGATACGCAGTATTTT. It codes for CASSQITGGSDTQYF.